Presented here are 30 T cell receptor beta chains from one specimen sequenced in a study of cytomegalovirus exposure and HLA in healthy donors (dated by TCRdb to between 2016 and 2019). Library construction relied on the immunoSEQ multiplex PCR assay. For the multiplex PCR, a mixture combining 60 forward primers for TCR Vbeta segments and 13 reverse primers for TCR Jbeta segments was used. Here the immuneACCESS table is served through TCRdb, limited to in-frame sequences with V and J called. Missing clones are a known gap in these copies; in checked studies unresolved V genes cover under half, and the rest lacks a known reason. The sample contains roughly 74,000 clones, about 79% of them found a single time. The ten most abundant clones make up 1.6% of the sample. Sequencing was carried out using PBMCs. The receptors here all came from a man between 35 and 55 years old in good health and CMV-seronegative.

This chain uses TRBV5-1 with TRBJ2-7; 10 positions match TRBD2. J was trimmed by 2 bases and V by 5 bases; bases with no gene match: 4. Germline V gene lookup returns CDR1 SGHRS and CDR2 YFSETQ. This CDR3 region has 14 residues. CDR3 in amino acids: CASSSGTSAYEQYF. The CDR3 nucleotides are TGCGCCAGCAGTTCCGGGACTAGCGCCTACGAGCAGTACTTC.

This chain joins TRBV4-2 and TRBJ2-1, with 12 positions matching TRBD2. This CDR3 has 16 amino acids. The germline V gene has CDR1 LGHNA and CDR2 YNFKEQ. Trimming at V came to 1 base and at J to 6 bases, leaving 4 bases not matched to a gene. The CDR3 spells CASSQGTSGVSNEQFF. CDR3 in DNA: TGTGCCAGCAGCCAAGGGACTAGCGGGGTATCCAATGAGCAGTTCTTC.

Worth noting for this clone: This CDR3 is also generated by other DNA sequences in the sample. The rearrangement joins TRBV12-5 to TRBJ1-1; the D is unclear. Trimming pared 3 bases from V and 3 bases from J, leaving 11 bases between. This CDR3 has 14 amino acids. In germline, CDR1 is LGHNT, CDR2 FRNRAP. The DNA of the CDR3 is TGTGCTAGTGGTTTACAGATTCCGGACACTGAAGCTTTCTTT. Its protein is CASGLQIPDTEAFF. The full variable domain, in which reference TRBV12-5 and TRBJ1-1 provide the parts outside the CDR3, is DARVTQTPRHKVTEMGQEVTMRCQPILGHNTVFWYRQTMMQGLELLAYFRNRAPLDDSGMPKDRFSAEMPDATLATLKIQPSEPRDSAVYFCASGLQIPDTEAFFGQGTRLTVV.

The chain uses TRBV30 and TRBJ2-7; 7 bases match TRBD2. This CDR3 is built from 12 residues. V was pared by 2 bases and J by 6 bases, with 4 bases of the junction left unmatched. Germline V lookup: CDR1 GTSNPN, CDR2 SVGIG (reference sequence). The CDR3 here is CAWSSGKSEQYF. The DNA of the CDR3 is TGTGCCTGGAGTAGCGGGAAAAGCGAGCAGTACTTC.

The chain's CDR3 is CASSIGGQGLSRYEQYF. CDR3 DNA: TGTGCCAGCAGCATCGGGGGACAGGGGCTATCACGGTACGAGCAGTACTTC. The rearrangement uses TRBV11-2 and TRBJ2-7; 10 bases align to TRBD1. Losses at the gene ends were 5 bases for V and 4 bases for J; bases not matched to a gene: 14. The germline gives CDR1 SGHAT, CDR2 FQNNGV. The CDR3 contains 17 residues.

The gene calls are TRBV7-9 and TRBJ2-3, with D unclear. CDR3 length: 16 amino acids. With 1 base removed from V and 2 bases from J, the gap between germline ends came to 13 bases. Germline V gene data show CDR1 as SEHNR and CDR2 as FQNEAQ (reference sequence). For the CDR3, the DNA is TGTGCCAGCAGCTTAGTAGGCGCCAGACTCACAGATACGCAGTATTTT. Protein product: CASSLVGARLTDTQYF.

The rearrangement links TRBV7-9 to TRBJ2-7, with D possibly TRBD2 on 5 matching bases. V dropped 5 bases and J dropped 1 base, with 15 bases sitting between them. The CDR3 loop spans 15 amino acids. Germline V CDR1 and CDR2: SEHNR, FQNEAQ (reference sequence). CDR3 nucleotide sequence: TGTGCCAGCAGCCCTCTACTAGATTTTTCCTACGAGCAGTACTTC. This gives the protein CASSPLLDFSYEQYF.

This clone was detected once. This chain joins TRBV10-3 and TRBJ1-1, with D possibly matching TRBD1 (5 bases). Trimming shortened V by 6 bases and J by 0 bases, and 11 bases separated the two germline ends. Germline CDR1 and CDR2: ENHRY and SYGVKD. The CDR3 covers 14 residues. The CDR3 nucleotides read TGTGCCATCAGCAGAAGGGACTTGAACACTGAAGCTTTCTTT. Translating it yields CAISRRDLNTEAFF.

This clone appeared a few times. The rearrangement links TRBV2 to TRBJ1-1, with a weak D call TRBD1 (5 bases). Germline loops: CDR1 SNHLY, CDR2 FYNNEI. The CDR3 consists of 17 residues. Trimming removed 6 bases at V and 5 bases at J, with 25 bases between. The CDR3 nucleotides are TGTGCCAGCAGCGAGCCGGGACGGATGGAGGGAGGAACTGAAGCTTTCTTT. Its translation: CASSEPGRMEGGTEAFF.

The chain has TRBV28 and TRBJ1-2; TRBD1 is a possible D gene (5 bases). CDR3 length equals 13 residues. V was cut by 6 bases and J by 3 bases, with 11 bases left in between. Germline CDR1 reads MDHEN; CDR2 reads SYDVKM. The CDR3 DNA follows: TGTGCCAGCAGAGCAGGGACTTACTATGGCTACACCTTC. This encodes CASRAGTYYGYTF.

The chain recombines TRBV19 with TRBJ1-6; D might be TRBD1 (5 bases). Trimming left V 5 bases short and J 10 bases short, with 12 bases between. Germline values: CDR1 LNHDA, CDR2 SQIVND (reference sequence). The CDR3 length is 13 residues. DNA of the CDR3: TGTGCCAGTAGTGGCAGGGTAAACTCACCCCTCCACTTT. It encodes CASSGRVNSPLHF. Full variable domain (missing parts from reference TRBV19 and TRBJ1-6): DGGITQSPKYLFRKEGQNVTLSCEQNLNHDAMYWYRQDPGQGLRLIYYSQIVNDFQKGDIAEGYSVSREKKESFPLTVTSAQKNPTAFYLCASSGRVNSPLHFGNGTRLTVT.

Details on this clone: At one end, the junction sequence differs from germline, possibly due to a read error. The genes are TRBV7-2 and TRBJ2-5; D uncertain. The end of the DNA fits TRBJ2-7 better, so the J call may be wrong. This CDR3 has 12 amino acids. The germline CDR1 and CDR2 sequences are SGHTA and FQGNSA. The DNA for the CDR3 is TGTGCCAGCAGTTTAGCTATCTACGAGCAGTACTTC. Translating it yields CASSLAIYEQYF.

On this clone itself: An end of the junction does not agree with germline; a read error may underlie this. V gene TRBV19 combines with J gene TRBJ2-6, with D perhaps TRBD2 (6 bases). The CDR3 consists of 16 residues. The germline V gene has CDR1 LNHDA and CDR2 SQIVND (reference sequence). The CDR3 reads CASKEGAVSGANGLTF. CDR3 nucleotides: TGTGCCAGTAAGGAGGGCGCCGTTTCTGGGGCCAACGGCCTGACTTTC.

This sequence joins TRBV4-2 and TRBJ2-5; TRBD2 matches at 11 bases. The end of the DNA is better explained by TRBJ2-7, so the J call may be wrong. The CDR3 covers 19 residues. Germline V CDR1 and CDR2: LGHNA, YNFKEQ. Written as DNA, the CDR3 is TGTGCCAGCAGCCAAGAGGGACTAGCGGACCCTACACCCACCTACGAGCAGTACTTC. Protein: CASSQEGLADPTPTYEQYF.

The rearrangement joins TRBV6-1 to TRBJ1-2, with TRBD1 as a possible D gene (6 bases). Trimming cost V 3 bases and J 8 bases, with 19 bases left between them. Germline V CDR1 and CDR2: MNHNS, SASEGT. This CDR3 contains 15 residues. CDR3 bases: TGTGCCAGCAGTGATGTAAAACAGGGAAGAGGCGGCTACACCTTC. Its protein product is CASSDVKQGRGGYTF.

This clone has only one observation. The rearrangement links TRBV5-1 to TRBJ1-5; D uncertain. This CDR3 region has 15 residues. Between the trimmed V and J ends, which lost 0 bases and 1 base, there was a span of 8 bases. Per the germline V gene, CDR1 is SGHRS and CDR2 is YFSETQ. The CDR3 here is CASSLGTSSNQPQHF. The CDR3 DNA sequence: TGCGCCAGCAGCTTGGGCACATCGAGCAATCAGCCCCAGCATTTT.

The rearrangement uses TRBV6-1 and TRBJ1-4, with D perhaps matching TRBD1 (6 bases). This CDR3 is 14 amino acids long. CDR1 is MNHNS and CDR2 is SASEGT in the germline V gene. The germline V and J ends were trimmed by 6 bases and 8 bases, with 16 bases remaining between them. The CDR3 is CASRMTGGGEKLFF. In DNA form, the CDR3 reads TGTGCCAGCAGGATGACAGGCGGCGGGGAAAAACTGTTTTTT.

Worth noting for this clone: One end of the junction fails to match germline, which may point to a read error. The chain carries TRBV7-9 and TRBJ1-5; perhaps TRBD1 as D (5 bases). CDR3 length equals 13 residues. Per the germline V gene, CDR1 is SEHNR and CDR2 is FQNEAQ (reference sequence). This CDR3 is CSSREGPNQPQHF. The CDR3 DNA sequence: TGTTCCAGCAGGGAGGGACCTAACCAGCCCCAGCATTTT.

The rearrangement links TRBV11-3 to TRBJ2-7, with 9 bases identical to TRBD1. V trimming: 3 bases; J trimming: 7 bases; junction bases outside the gene matches: 4. Germline V gene sequence: CDR1 SGHNT, CDR2 YENEEA. The CDR3 runs to 13 residues. CDR3 DNA: TGTGCCAGCAGCTTGGAGGACAGGGGTGAGCAGTACTTC. This codes for CASSLEDRGEQYF.

V and J are TRBV28 and TRBJ2-1; a possible D gene is TRBD2 (5 bases). The CDR3 covers 16 residues. Trimming pared 5 bases from V and 3 bases from J, leaving 17 bases between. CDR1 is MDHEN and CDR2 is SYDVKM in the germline V gene. The CDR3 DNA reads TGTGCCAGCAGTATCCCCGGGCTAGGAGGCTACAATGAGCAGTTCTTC. Translating gives CASSIPGLGGYNEQFF.

The genes are TRBV6-1 and TRBJ2-1; D perhaps matches TRBD1 (6 bases). Germline V gene lookup returns CDR1 MNHNS and CDR2 SASEGT. Trimming stripped 0 bases from V and 3 bases from J, with 12 bases between. The CDR3 loop spans 16 amino acids. The CDR3 DNA reads as TGTGCCAGCAGTGAAGCGCCGCGACAGGACTACAATGAGCAGTTCTTC. Protein product: CASSEAPRQDYNEQFF.

This chain links TRBV7-8 with TRBJ2-1; D possibly corresponds to TRBD2 (5 bases). Germline V CDR1 and CDR2: SGHVS, FQNEAQ. The CDR3 has 15 residues. With 2 bases removed from V and 9 bases from J, the gap between germline ends came to 17 bases. CDR3 protein: CASSLFTAGGGEQFF. CDR3 in DNA: TGTGCCAGCAGCTTATTCACCGCGGGCGGAGGTGAGCAGTTCTTC.

V is TRBV5-1 and J is TRBJ2-6; D is possibly TRBD1 (5 bases). This CDR3 has 15 residues. From germline, CDR1 is SGHRS and CDR2 YFSETQ. V was pared by 4 bases and J by 4 bases, with 12 bases between. The CDR3 protein is CASSLRESGANVLTF. The DNA for the CDR3 is TGCGCCAGCAGCCTCAGGGAATCCGGGGCCAACGTCCTGACTTTC.

This clone came up once. The chain couples TRBV6-1 to TRBJ1-3; tentative D call: TRBD1 (5 bases). Germline V CDR1 and CDR2: MNHNS, SASEGT. The CDR3 sequence is 18 residues long. Trimming removed 4 bases at V and 1 base at J, with 20 bases between. In DNA form, the CDR3 reads TGTGCCAGCAGTGGCCCGCAACCGACAGATGCATCTGGAAACACCATATATTTT. It specifies CASSGPQPTDASGNTIYF.

J is TRBJ2-7 and V is TRBV5-5, with a weak D call TRBD2 (5 bases). The CDR3 consists of 14 residues. The V and J ends lost 7 bases and 2 bases respectively, with 16 bases between them. Germline values: CDR1 SGHKS, CDR2 YYEKEE (reference sequence). CDR3 loop: CASLITGTAYEQYF. In nucleotides, the CDR3 is TGTGCCAGCCTAATTACGGGAACCGCCTACGAGCAGTACTTC.

The CDR3 protein is CACSGAAQSSYEQYF. The DNA of the CDR3 is TGTGCCTGCTCAGGGGCCGCCCAGAGCTCCTACGAGCAGTACTTC. The rearrangement uses TRBV5-4 and TRBJ2-7; D might be TRBD1 (6 bases). The germline V gene has CDR1 SGHNT and CDR2 YYREEE (reference sequence). V was trimmed by 10 bases and J by 0 bases, leaving 20 bases between them. This CDR3 has 15 residues.

V and J are TRBV5-1 and TRBJ2-7, with D possibly TRBD2 on 6 matching bases. Per the germline V gene, CDR1 is SGHRS and CDR2 is YFSETQ. The CDR3 sequence is 15 residues long. V was pared by 2 bases and J by 2 bases, with 14 bases between. CDR3 loop: CASSLRGTPAYEQYF. CDR3 DNA: TGCGCCAGCAGCTTACGGGGGACCCCCGCCTACGAGCAGTACTTC.

The V and J genes are TRBV19 and TRBJ1-1; D unclear. Trimming stripped 5 bases from V and 5 bases from J, with 15 bases between. The CDR3 extends over 14 amino acids. Germline-derived CDR1 and CDR2 are LNHDA and SQIVND (reference sequence). The CDR3 loop is CASSRTSMRTEAFF. The DNA of the CDR3 is TGTGCCAGTAGTCGGACTTCGATGAGGACTGAAGCTTTCTTT.

J is TRBJ1-1 and V is TRBV28; 9 bases map to TRBD1. Per germline, CDR1 MDHEN and CDR2 SYDVKM. V shed 6 bases and J 10 bases; nucleotides not matched to a gene: 24. There are 18 residues in the CDR3. In DNA, the CDR3 is TGTGCCAGCAGACCGGGCGGGGCGGGACAGGGTACAAAATTTGGAGCTTTCTTT. Translation gives CASRPGGAGQGTKFGAFF.

As to this clone: One end of the junction does not line up with germline, which may come from a read error. V gene TRBV4-1 combines with J gene TRBJ2-6; 10 positions match TRBD1. The CDR3 consists of 14 residues. CDR1 is MGHRA and CDR2 is YSYEKL in the germline V gene. In DNA, the CDR3 is TGCGCCAGCAGCCACGGGACAGGGGACAACGTCCTGACTTTC. Its protein product is CASSHGTGDNVLTF.